This TCR beta chain is from a study of T cells after posttransplantation cyclophosphamide (dated by TCRdb to the mid-2010s). For context, the study as a whole: T cell repertoire reconstitution was tracked by TRB sequencing after myeloablative bone marrow transplantation in which posttransplantation cyclophosphamide was used as GVHD prophylaxis. Up to 3 additional blood samples from 2 to 5.2 years after transplant were also TRB-sequenced in 3 patients, as was pretransplant blood from 4 patients. Blood from all 34 PTCy patients who had 1-year posttransplant specimens underwent TRB sequencing. Public TRB sequences were searched against a database of over 3,600 sequences associated with responses to pathogens, tumor antigens, self-antigens and alloantigens. Antigen receptor sequencing was done on samples from 35 to 45 PTCy-treated patients and from over 15 related bone marrow donors of those patients. Because TRA and TRB clonality correlated tightly in under ten samples, the subsequent TCR analyses were limited to TRB only.

Concerning this clone itself: Its antigen remains undetermined. There are no base qualities to consult, and no much larger clone falls within one base.

TRB sequencing was run on genomic DNA with either the immunoSEQ assay at survey resolution or the hsTCRB kit. From the authors' description of their analysis: The immunoSEQ software was used for initial read processing, and the LymphoSeq R package was used for repertoire analyses. Clonality was calculated as 1 minus normalized Shannon entropy, and the Gini coefficient was also calculated for each TRB dataset. To infer phenotypes in unsorted samples, TRB sequences from sorted subsets of the recipient or donor were mapped onto the unsorted samples of the same recipient. TCRdb stores this immuneACCESS table with in-frame sequences only. Part of the clones is absent; in the studies checked, under half of the shortfall reflects unresolved V genes, and no reason is known for the rest. V and J calls and clone size follow that table, whereas D and trimming were derived from the DNA. This sample comprises 19,000 or so clones, just over 85% of them detected only once. The ten largest clonotypes hold roughly 2.2% of the sample.

The control cohort was about 11 patients given myeloablative marrow transplants with methotrexate plus a calcineurin inhibitor, sampled 1 year after transplant. Peripheral blood and bone marrow mononuclear cells were isolated by Ficoll-Hypaque density centrifugation and cryopreserved. The study at large found these results: At 1-2 months, donor-recipient similarity was low but rose over the first year, and the later blood repertoires were often dominated by donor CD8+ memory clones. Across 45 or so patients, TRB clonality was highly associated with recipient CMV seropositivity and CMV reactivation, and PTCy diversity was similar to diversity in CNI/methotrexate controls. The TRB repertoires of T cells infiltrating skin or GI tract showed only limited overlap with the TRB repertoires of T cells in blood.

Inclusive of the bounding cysteine and phenylalanine, the CDR3 is 15 residues long. The entry retains the CDR3 DNA only, 45 bases that are in frame from base 1. Trimming costs V 11 bases and J 2 bases, and their ends lie 22 bases apart. CDR1 and CDR2, looked up from the germline V gene (reference sequence), are SEHNR and FQNEAQ. The sample consisted of PBMCs, taken approximately 360 days after allogeneic stem cell transplant with calcineurin inhibitor and methotrexate. Here the chain combines TRBV7-9 and TRBJ2-7, with a weak D call of TRBD2 (6 bases match). This receptor was identified in a female patient in her 30s who received an allogeneic stem cell transplant from an unrelated donor, was CMV-positive, and had acute and chronic GVHD. Because of the transplant, the T cells may be the graft donor's rather than the patient's own. This receptor carries the CDR3 CAAFGGARGPYEQYF. The DNA is as follows: TGTGCCGCCTTCGGGGGAGCGAGGGGCCCCTACGAGCAGTACTTC.